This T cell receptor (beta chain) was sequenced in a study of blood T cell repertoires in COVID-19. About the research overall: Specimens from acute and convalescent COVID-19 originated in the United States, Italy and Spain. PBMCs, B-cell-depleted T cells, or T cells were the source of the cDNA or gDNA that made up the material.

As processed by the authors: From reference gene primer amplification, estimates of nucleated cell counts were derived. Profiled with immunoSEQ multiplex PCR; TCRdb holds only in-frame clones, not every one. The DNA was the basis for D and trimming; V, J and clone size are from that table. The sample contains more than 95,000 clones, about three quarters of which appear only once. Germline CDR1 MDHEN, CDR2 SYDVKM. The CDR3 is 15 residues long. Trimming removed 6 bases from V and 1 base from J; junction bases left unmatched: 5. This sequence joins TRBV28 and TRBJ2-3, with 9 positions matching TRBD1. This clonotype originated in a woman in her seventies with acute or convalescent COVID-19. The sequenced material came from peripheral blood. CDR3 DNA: TGTGCCAGCAGGGAGACAGGGGGTGGCACAGATACGCAGTATTTT. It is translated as CASRETGGGTDTQYF.